Below are 21 T cell receptor beta chains sequenced from a single sample in a study of cytomegalovirus exposure and HLA in healthy donors. Vbeta (60) and Jbeta (13) primers were used in the PCR. Clones were read by immunoSEQ multiplex PCR, and TCRdb kept only the in-frame ones, dropping some. The sample lists about 160,000 clones, 75% seen once, with just under 3% in the top ten. Sequences were obtained from PBMCs. The origin of the receptors is a woman aged 45-59 years in good health and CMV-seropositive.

J is TRBJ2-5 and V is TRBV5-6, with 8 bases fitting TRBD2. In germline, CDR1 is SGHDT, CDR2 YYEEEE. This CDR3 comprises 14 residues. V shed 4 bases, J shed 5 bases, and the junction held 7 bases outside the gene matches. CDR3 sequence reads: CASSPPTSDETQYF. The CDR3 DNA follows: TGTGCCAGCAGCCCTCCGACTAGCGATGAGACCCAGTACTTC.

The genes are TRBV12-5 and TRBJ2-1; 12 positions match TRBD2. CDR3 length: 20 residues. Unmatched junction bases numbered 19, after V lost 4 bases and J lost 6 bases. Germline CDR1 is LGHNT and CDR2 is FRNRAP. The CDR3 spells CASGYWKVSSGGDVLNEQFF. The CDR3 DNA reads as TGTGCTAGTGGTTATTGGAAGGTCTCTAGCGGGGGGGATGTACTCAATGAGCAGTTCTTC.

In DNA form, the CDR3 reads TGTGCCAGTAGTATCCTTCTCCAGGGCTTCAACTATGGCTACACCTTC. Translating it yields CASSILLQGFNYGYTF. The chain links TRBV19 to TRBJ1-2; possibly TRBD1 for D (5 bases). CDR1 is LNHDA and CDR2 is SQIVND in the germline V gene (reference sequence). Trimming cost V 3 bases and J 2 bases, with 16 bases left between them. This CDR3 has 16 amino acids.

The chain uses TRBV29-1 and TRBJ1-2; the D gene is possibly TRBD1 (5 bases). CDR1 is SQVTM and CDR2 is ANQGSEA in the germline V gene. The V gene lost 3 bases and the J gene lost 4 bases, with 15 bases spanning the gap. This CDR3 contains 14 residues. In nucleotides, the CDR3 is TGCAGCGTTGATAGTGGGCAGGGTGGCTATGGCTACACCTTC. As protein: CSVDSGQGGYGYTF.

This clone was seen a handful of times. V gene TRBV5-8 combines with J gene TRBJ2-1, with a tentative D call TRBD1 (6 bases). V gave up 6 bases and J gave up 5 bases, with 18 bases separating them. This CDR3 comprises 15 residues. CDR1 and CDR2 (germline): SGHTS, YDEGEE. The CDR3 DNA follows: TGTGCCAGCATCTCCAGGGGAAACGTCCACAATGAGCAGTTCTTC. Its translation is CASISRGNVHNEQFF.

The CDR3: CASSLVQAEQFF. DNA of the CDR3: TGTGCCAGCAGCTTAGTTCAAGCCGAGCAGTTCTTC. The V gene is TRBV7-9, the J gene TRBJ2-1; D is ambiguous. Per the germline V gene, CDR1 is SEHNR and CDR2 is FQNEAQ (reference sequence). Trimming shortened V by 1 base and J by 10 bases, and 8 bases separated the two germline ends. This CDR3 has 12 amino acids.

This rearrangement joins TRBV4-2 to TRBJ1-5, with no clear D. Looked up from germline, CDR1 is LGHNA and CDR2 is YNFKEQ. CDR3 length: 16 amino acids. V dropped 0 bases and J dropped 0 bases, with 9 bases sitting between them. The CDR3 here is CASSQELTTSNQPQHF. CDR3 bases: TGTGCCAGCAGCCAAGAATTGACAACTAGCAATCAGCCCCAGCATTTT.

CDR3 sequence reads: CASSQEWGGARETQYF. The CDR3, as DNA: TGCGCCAGCAGCCAAGAGTGGGGGGGGGCCCGGGAGACCCAGTACTTC. The genes are TRBV4-1 and TRBJ2-5, with a possible D match to TRBD2 (7 bases). V was pared by 0 bases and J by 5 bases, with 16 bases between. CDR1 is MGHRA, CDR2 YSYEKL, per germline. The CDR3 runs to 16 residues.

The rearrangement links TRBV27 to TRBJ2-2; possible D gene TRBD2, 6 bases. Germline V gives CDR1 MNHEY, CDR2 SMNVEV (reference sequence). The CDR3 has 17 residues. The V end lost 5 bases, the J end lost 6 bases, and 22 bases lay between the germline ends. The CDR3 is CASSPPRGLRRAGELFF. The CDR3 DNA follows: TGTGCCAGCAGTCCACCGCGGGGCCTCCGTAGGGCCGGGGAGCTGTTTTTT.

Notes on this clone: The same CDR3 also results from other DNA sequences found in this sample. The chain recombines TRBV7-8 with TRBJ2-1, with TRBD2 as a possible D gene (5 bases). Per germline, CDR1 SGHVS and CDR2 FQNEAQ. The CDR3 is made up of 15 amino acids. V lost 6 bases and J lost 4, with 16 bases in between. Here the CDR3 reads CASRPDRGAYNEQFF. CDR3 coding DNA: TGTGCCAGCAGACCCGACCGGGGAGCATACAATGAGCAGTTCTTC. The entire variable domain, with the rest obtained from reference TRBV7-8 and TRBJ2-1, is as follows: GAGVSQSPRYKVAKRGQDVALRCDPISGHVSLFWYQQALGQGPEFLTYFQNEAQLDKSGLPSDRFFAERPEGSVSTLKIQRTQQEDSAVYLCASRPDRGAYNEQFFGPGTRLTVL.

This clone has only a few counts. V gene TRBV5-1 combines with J gene TRBJ1-1; 7 bases align to TRBD1. The J segment lost 1 base and the V segment lost 5 bases, leaving 2 bases of the junction unmatched. Germline V gene data show CDR1 as SGHRS and CDR2 as YFSETQ. This CDR3 is built from 13 residues. In DNA form, the CDR3 reads TGCGCCAGCAGGAGGACAGGGAACACTGAAGCTTTCTTT. As protein: CASRRTGNTEAFF. Supplemented by reference TRBV5-1 and TRBJ1-1, the full variable domain reads KAGVTQTPRYLIKTRGQQVTLSCSPISGHRSVSWYQQTPGQGLQFLFEYFSETQRNKGNFPGRFSGRQFSNSRSEMNVSTLELGDSALYLCASRRTGNTEAFFGQGTRLTVV.

V gene TRBV6-1 combines with J gene TRBJ2-2; D unresolved. V lost 8 bases to trimming and J lost 2 bases, with 9 bases between them. The CDR3 consists of 13 residues. CDR1 and CDR2 (germline): MNHNS, SASEGT. As DNA, the CDR3 is TGTGCCAGCCGGGTGAGAAACACCGGGGAGCTGTTTTTT. This translates into CASRVRNTGELFF.

The CDR3 DNA is TGTGCCAGCAGTGAATTCGCGGGGGGGAACACTGAAGCTTTCTTT. Its translation is CASSEFAGGNTEAFF. The genes are TRBV25-1 and TRBJ1-1, with D possibly being TRBD1 (5 bases). Trimming took off 1 base at V and 1 base at J, with 10 bases between the two ends. Germline V gene sequence: CDR1 MGHDK, CDR2 SYGVNS. The CDR3 has 15 residues.

The chain recombines TRBV2 with TRBJ1-4, with 7 bases lining up with TRBD1. The V segment lost 6 bases and the J segment 8 bases; nucleotides outside the gene matches: 15. The germline gives CDR1 SNHLY, CDR2 FYNNEI. This CDR3 has 16 amino acids. This CDR3 reads CASSQRADRDREKLFF. The DNA of the CDR3 is TGTGCCAGCAGCCAAAGGGCCGACAGGGATCGGGAAAAACTGTTTTTT.

This chain joins TRBV6-1 and TRBJ2-1, with no clear D. There are 16 residues in the CDR3. Germline CDR1 MNHNS, CDR2 SASEGT. V was pared by 2 bases and J by 0 bases, with 11 bases between. The CDR3 loop reads CASSERMRSSYNEQFF. For the CDR3, the DNA is TGTGCCAGCAGTGAAAGGATGAGGTCCTCCTACAATGAGCAGTTCTTC.

Concerning this clone itself: Other DNA sequences in this specimen translate into the identical CDR3. The chain is built from TRBV9 and TRBJ2-1, with D perhaps TRBD2 (7 bases). Germline lookup yields CDR1 SGDLS and CDR2 YYNGEE. Trimming cost V 0 bases and J 6 bases, with 13 bases left between them. This CDR3 contains 15 residues. CDR3 sequence: CASSVGGGGGNEQFF. For the CDR3, the DNA is TGTGCCAGCAGCGTAGGTGGAGGGGGGGGCAATGAGCAGTTCTTC.

V gene TRBV29-1 combines with J gene TRBJ2-5, with 7 bases matching TRBD1. The CDR3 contains 13 residues. Trimming cost V 4 bases and J 5 bases; bases outside gene matches: 7. CDR1 and CDR2 from the germline V gene are SQVTM and ANQGSEA. CDR3 nucleotide sequence: TGCAGCGTTGCGACAGGGAGAGGGGAGACCCAGTACTTC. As protein: CSVATGRGETQYF.

This chain joins TRBV18 and TRBJ2-1; 7 positions agree with TRBD2. The ends lost 3 bases at V and 7 bases at J; junction bases unmatched: 9. The germline CDR1 and CDR2 sequences are KGHSH and LQKENI. This CDR3 region has 15 residues. The CDR3 protein is CASSPQSGTKNEQFF. The CDR3 DNA reads TGTGCCAGCTCACCTCAATCCGGGACTAAGAATGAGCAGTTCTTC.

This chain connects TRBV7-2 to TRBJ2-3, with D unresolved. Trimming took off 4 bases at V and 8 bases at J, with 10 bases between the two ends. The CDR3 loop spans 12 amino acids. CDR1 is SGHTA, CDR2 FQGNSA, per germline. CDR3 amino acids: CASSSLGGTQYF. The DNA for the CDR3 is TGTGCCAGCAGCTCGCTAGGTGGTACGCAGTATTTT.

The chain uses TRBV2 and TRBJ1-4; D call uncertain. Germline V CDR1 and CDR2: SNHLY, FYNNEI. V was pared by 10 bases and J by 5 bases, with 14 bases between. The CDR3 spans 13 residues. The CDR3 coding sequence is TGTGCCACGGCCGGCACAGCAAATGAAAAACTGTTTTTT. Translating gives CATAGTANEKLFF.

The chain combines TRBV10-2 with TRBJ1-2, with TRBD1 matching over 8 bases. Per germline, CDR1 WSHSY and CDR2 SAAADI. This CDR3 has 12 amino acids. J gave up 6 bases and V 10 bases, and 7 bases lay outside the gene matches. The CDR3 spells CAIRQGQHGYTF. CDR3 nucleotides: TGCGCCATCCGACAGGGGCAGCATGGCTACACCTTC.